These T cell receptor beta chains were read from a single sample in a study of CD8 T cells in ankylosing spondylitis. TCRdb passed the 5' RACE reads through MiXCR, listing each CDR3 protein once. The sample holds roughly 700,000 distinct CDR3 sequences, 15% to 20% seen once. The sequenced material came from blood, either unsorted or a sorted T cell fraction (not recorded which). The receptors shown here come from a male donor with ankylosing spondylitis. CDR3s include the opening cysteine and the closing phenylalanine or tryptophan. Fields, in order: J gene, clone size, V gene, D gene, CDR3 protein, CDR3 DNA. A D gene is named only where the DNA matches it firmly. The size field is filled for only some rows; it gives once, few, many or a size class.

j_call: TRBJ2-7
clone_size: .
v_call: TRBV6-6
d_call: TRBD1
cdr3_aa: CAAGTGQTYEQYF
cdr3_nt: TGTGCCGCGGGGACAGGGCAAACCTACGAGCAGTACTTC

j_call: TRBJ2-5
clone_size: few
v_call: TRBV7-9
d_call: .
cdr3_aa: CASSSPLMRETQYF
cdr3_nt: TGTGCCAGCAGCTCCCCCCTCATGAGAGAGACCCAGTACTTC

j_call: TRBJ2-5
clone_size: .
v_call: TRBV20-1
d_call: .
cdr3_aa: CSANPPGVTETQYF
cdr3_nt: TGCAGTGCTAACCCCCCTGGAGTTACGGAGACCCAGTACTTC

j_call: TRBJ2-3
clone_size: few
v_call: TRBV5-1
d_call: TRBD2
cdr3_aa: CASSFGLAGGDTQYF
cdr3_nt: TGCGCCAGCAGCTTTGGACTAGCGGGAGGAGATACGCAGTATTTT

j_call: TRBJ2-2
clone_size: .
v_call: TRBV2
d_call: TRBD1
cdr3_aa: CASGRQGSMSGGELFF
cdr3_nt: TGTGCCAGCGGGCGACAGGGGTCGATGAGTGGCGGGGAGCTGTTTTTT

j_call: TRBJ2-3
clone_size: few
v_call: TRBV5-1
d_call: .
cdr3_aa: CASSLPGLRGVGDTQYF
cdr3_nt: TGCGCCAGCAGCTTGCCAGGTTTGAGGGGAGTAGGGGATACGCAGTATTTT

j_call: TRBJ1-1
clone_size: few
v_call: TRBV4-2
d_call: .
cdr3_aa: CASSQVVLQEYTEAFF
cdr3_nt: TGTGCCAGCAGCCAAGTAGTTTTGCAGGAGTACACTGAAGCTTTCTTT

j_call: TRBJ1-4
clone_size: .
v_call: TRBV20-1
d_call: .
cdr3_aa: CSARRENEKLFF
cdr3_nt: TGCAGTGCTCGGCGGGAGAATGAAAAACTGTTTTTT

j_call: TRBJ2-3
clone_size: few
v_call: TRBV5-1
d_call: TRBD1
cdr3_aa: CASSLPGQNTDTQYF
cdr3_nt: TGCGCCAGCAGCCTCCCGGGACAGAACACAGATACGCAGTATTTT

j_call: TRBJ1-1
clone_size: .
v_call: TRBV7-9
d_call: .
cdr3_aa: CASSYNGQNEAFF
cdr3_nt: TGTGCCAGCAGCTATAACGGACAGAATGAAGCTTTCTTT

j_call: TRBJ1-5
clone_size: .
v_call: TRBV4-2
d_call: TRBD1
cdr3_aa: CASSQGLGQGNQPQHF
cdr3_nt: TGTGCCAGCAGCCAAGGATTGGGACAGGGGAATCAGCCCCAGCATTTT

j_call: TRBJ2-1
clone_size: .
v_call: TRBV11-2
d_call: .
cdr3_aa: CASSPGTFSEFF
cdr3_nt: TGTGCCAGCAGCCCCGGGACCTTTTCGGAGTTCTTC

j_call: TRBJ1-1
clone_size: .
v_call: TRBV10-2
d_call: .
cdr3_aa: CASSDRRRSTEAFF
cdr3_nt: TGCGCCAGCAGCGACCGAAGGCGAAGCACTGAAGCTTTCTTT

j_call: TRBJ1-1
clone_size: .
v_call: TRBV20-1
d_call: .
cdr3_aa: CSARDPSGGDTEAFF
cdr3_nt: TGCAGTGCTAGAGATCCCTCGGGCGGGGACACTGAAGCTTTCTTT

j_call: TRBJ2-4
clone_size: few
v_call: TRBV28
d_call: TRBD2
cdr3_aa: CAILGGGKNIQYF
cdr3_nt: TGTGCCATCTTGGGGGGGGGCAAAAACATTCAGTACTTC

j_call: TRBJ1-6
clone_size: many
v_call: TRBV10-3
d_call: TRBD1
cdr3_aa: CAISRDRDNSPLHF
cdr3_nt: TGTGCCATCAGCCGGGACAGGGATAATTCACCCCTCCACTTT

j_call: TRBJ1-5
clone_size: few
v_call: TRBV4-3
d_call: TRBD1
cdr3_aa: CASSQVQGSQPQHF
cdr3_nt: TGCGCCAGCAGCCAAGTACAGGGGAGTCAGCCCCAGCATTTT

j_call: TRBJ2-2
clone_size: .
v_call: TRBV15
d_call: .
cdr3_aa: CATSSIQGYGELFF
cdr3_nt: TGTGCCACCAGCAGTATACAGGGTTACGGGGAGCTGTTTTTT

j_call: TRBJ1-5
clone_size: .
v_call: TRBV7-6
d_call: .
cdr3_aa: CASGPGGTKNQPQHF
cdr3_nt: TGTGCCAGCGGACCGGGCGGGACAAAAAATCAGCCCCAGCATTTT

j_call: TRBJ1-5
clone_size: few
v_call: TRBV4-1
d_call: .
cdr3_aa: CASSQDPASGQAPYSNQPQHF
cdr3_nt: TGCGCCAGCAGCCAAGATCCGGCCTCAGGGCAGGCCCCCTATAGCAATCAGCCCCAGCATTTT

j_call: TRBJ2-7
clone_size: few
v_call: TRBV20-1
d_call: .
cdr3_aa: CSADSLRDSFYEQYF
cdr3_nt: TGCAGTGCAGACTCCCTCCGGGACTCCTTCTACGAGCAGTACTTC

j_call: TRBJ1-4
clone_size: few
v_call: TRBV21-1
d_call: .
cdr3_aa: CASSKGCATNEKLFF
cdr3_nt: TGTGCCAGCAGCAAAGGGTGCGCAACTAATGAAAAACTGTTTTTT

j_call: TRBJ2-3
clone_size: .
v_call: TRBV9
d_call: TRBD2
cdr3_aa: CASSEGGRAADTQYF
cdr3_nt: TGTGCCAGCAGCGAGGGCGGGAGGGCGGCAGATACGCAGTATTTT

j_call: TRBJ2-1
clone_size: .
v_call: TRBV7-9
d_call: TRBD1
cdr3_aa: CASSSDRVMVNEQFF
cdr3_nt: TGTGCCAGCAGCTCGGACAGGGTTATGGTAAATGAGCAGTTCTTC

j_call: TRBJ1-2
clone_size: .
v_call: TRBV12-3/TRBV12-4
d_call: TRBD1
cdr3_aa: CASSQTGGWYGYTF
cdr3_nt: TGTGCCAGCAGTCAGACAGGGGGCTGGTATGGCTACACCTTC

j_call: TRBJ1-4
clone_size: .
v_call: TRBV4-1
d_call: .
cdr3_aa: CASSQDGSTNEKLFF
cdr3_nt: TGCGCCAGCAGCCAAGATGGGTCAACTAATGAAAAACTGTTTTTT

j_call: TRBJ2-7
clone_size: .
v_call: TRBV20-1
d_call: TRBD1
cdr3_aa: CSGRDRGRYEQYF
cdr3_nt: TGCAGTGGACGGGACAGGGGACGGTACGAGCAGTACTTC